The 23 T cell receptor beta chains below all came from one sample that was sequenced in a study of CD8 T cells in ankylosing spondylitis. TCRdb re-called the 5' RACE reads with MiXCR, one entry per CDR3 protein. The top ten hold roughly 12% of the sample, which has approximately 40,000 distinct CDR3 sequences, 6% seen once. Input material: blood, either unsorted or a sorted T cell fraction (not recorded which). The receptors derive from a male donor with ankylosing spondylitis or in good health (not recorded which).

There are many counts of this clonotype. This sequence joins TRBV10-3 and TRBJ2-7, with 7 bases fitting TRBD1. Germline V gene sequence: CDR1 ENHRY, CDR2 SYGVKD. Unmatched junction bases numbered 7, after V lost 8 bases and J lost 0 bases. This CDR3 region has 14 residues. CDR3: CAISGTDSSYEQYF. The DNA of the CDR3 is TGTGCCATCTCCGGGACAGACTCCTCCTACGAGCAGTACTTC.

This clonotype was counted many times. The chain has TRBV7-8 and TRBJ2-7; TRBD2 matches at 10 bases. This CDR3 has 16 residues. Trimming removed 4 bases from V and 4 bases from J; junction bases left unmatched: 10. The germline CDR1 and CDR2 sequences are SGHVS and FQNEAQ. CDR3 loop: CASSSAASGSSYEQYF. The CDR3 nucleotides read TGTGCCAGCAGCTCCGCCGCTAGCGGGAGTAGTTACGAGCAGTACTTC.

This clonotype was found many times. The chain employs TRBV20-1 and TRBJ2-7; maybe TRBD1 (5 bases). V was pared by 6 bases and J by 2 bases, with 17 bases between. From germline, CDR1 is DFQATT and CDR2 SNEGSKA (reference sequence). The CDR3 spans 14 residues. The DNA for the CDR3 is TGCAGTGCAGACACCGTTCAGGGTCCCTACGAGCAGTACTTC. Its protein is CSADTVQGPYEQYF.

This clonotype has ten or more counts. The rearrangement links TRBV5-1 to TRBJ1-1; TRBD1 is a possible D gene (5 bases). The germline CDR1 and CDR2 sequences are SGHRS and YFSETQ. V gave up 4 bases and J gave up 4 bases, with 14 bases separating them. The CDR3 loop spans 14 amino acids. The CDR3 spells CASSQNGQGTEAFF. The CDR3 coding sequence is TGCGCCAGCAGCCAGAACGGTCAGGGCACTGAAGCTTTCTTT.

The table lists this clonotype with many counts. The chain employs TRBV20-1 and TRBJ1-5; TRBD1 aligns across 9 bases. This CDR3 contains 19 residues. CDR1 DFQATT and CDR2 SNEGSKA come from the germline V gene (reference sequence). The trim removed 1 base at V and 0 bases at J, leaving 13 bases unmatched. CDR3 protein: CSARAPPGQGLHSNQPQHF. CDR3 coding DNA: TGCAGTGCTAGAGCTCCCCCGGGACAGGGACTTCATAGCAATCAGCCCCAGCATTTT.

This clonotype showed up many times. The rearrangement uses TRBV9 and TRBJ1-1; TRBD1 matches at 7 bases. The CDR3 runs to 15 residues. V was clipped by 3 bases and J by 2 bases; unmatched bases: 7. Germline lookup yields CDR1 SGDLS and CDR2 YYNGEE. The CDR3, as DNA: TGTGCCAGCAGCGGCTGGACAGGACAAAACACTGAAGCTTTCTTT. It translates to CASSGWTGQNTEAFF.

There are many counts of this clonotype. The chain couples TRBV7-9 to TRBJ2-3; D is ambiguous. From germline, CDR1 is SEHNR and CDR2 FQNEAQ (reference sequence). Between the trimmed V and J ends, which lost 0 bases and 2 bases, there was a span of 3 bases. The CDR3 loop spans 13 amino acids. CDR3: CASSLAVTDTQYF. In DNA form, the CDR3 reads TGTGCCAGCAGCTTAGCGGTCACAGATACGCAGTATTTT.

This clonotype was seen once. A single base separates this from a much larger clone, so it may be a read error. The gene calls are TRBV29-1 and TRBJ1-1; no definite D call. V lost 4 bases, J lost 9 bases, and 9 bases lay in between. The CDR3 loop spans 10 amino acids. CDR1 and CDR2 (germline): SQVTM, ANQGSEA. The CDR3 nucleotides are TGCAGCGTTGCGACCGATCAAGCTTTCTTT. Translating it yields CSVATDQAFF. Full variable domain (remainder filled in from reference TRBV29-1 and TRBJ1-1): SAVISQKPSRDICQRGTSLTIQCQVDSQVTMMFWYRQQPGQSLTLIATANQGSEATYESGFVIDKFPISRPNLTFSTLTVSNMSPEDSSIYLCSVATDQAFFGQGTRLTVV.

This clonotype was counted a few times. CDR3 loop: CASSLTGGDIQYF. CDR3 coding DNA: TGTGCCAGCAGTTTAACGGGGGGGGACATTCAGTACTTC. The chain is built from TRBV6-6 and TRBJ2-4; 8 bases line up with TRBD2. V lost 4 bases to trimming and J lost 8 bases; unmatched junction nucleotides: 4. Per germline, CDR1 MNHNY and CDR2 SVGAGI (reference sequence). The CDR3 runs 13 residues.

This clonotype was found many times. CDR3 sequence (DNA): TGTGCCAGCAGCTACTCGGGGGGCGAGCAGTACTTC. It specifies CASSYSGGEQYF. V is TRBV7-8 and J is TRBJ2-7, with 7 bases fitting TRBD2. From germline, CDR1 is SGHVS and CDR2 FQNEAQ. J gave up 6 bases and V 4 bases, and 3 bases lay outside the gene matches. The CDR3 is 12 amino acids.

This clonotype was seen at least ten times. The gene calls are TRBV7-9 and TRBJ2-3; D call uncertain. Trimming pared 1 base from V and 4 bases from J, leaving 6 bases between. Germline CDR1 reads SEHNR; CDR2 reads FQNEAQ (reference sequence). The CDR3 has 13 residues. The CDR3 coding sequence is TGTGCCAGCAGCTTAGGTGGTGCAGATACGCAGTATTTT. Translated: CASSLGGADTQYF.

This clonotype was counted at least ten times. This chain links TRBV29-1 with TRBJ2-1; D remains ambiguous. The CDR3 consists of 11 residues. With 2 bases removed from V and 4 bases from J, the gap between germline ends came to 3 bases. In germline, CDR1 is SQVTM, CDR2 ANQGSEA. The CDR3 sequence is CSVERYNEQFF. CDR3 DNA sequence: TGCAGCGTTGAACGGTACAATGAGCAGTTCTTC.

This clonotype has a count of ten or more. The chain employs TRBV3-1 and TRBJ2-3; 8 nucleotides line up with TRBD1. Germline CDR1 is LGHDT and CDR2 is YNNKEL (reference sequence). V lost 4 bases to trimming and J lost 5 bases; unmatched junction nucleotides: 8. The CDR3 has 15 residues. CDR3 sequence: CASSRTTGGRDTQYF. In nucleotides, the CDR3 is TGTGCCAGCAGCCGCACCACAGGGGGACGAGATACGCAGTATTTT.

This clonotype was counted at least ten times. V usage is TRBV28 and J usage is TRBJ1-5, with 9 bases that match TRBD1. The CDR3 has 17 residues. Germline trimming cut 6 bases from V and 1 base from J; bases unmatched to any gene: 10. The germline CDR1 and CDR2 sequences are MDHEN and SYDVKM. This chain's CDR3 is CASSLMTGGESNQPQHF. DNA for the CDR3: TGTGCCAGCAGCCTGATGACAGGGGGAGAAAGCAATCAGCCCCAGCATTTT.

This clonotype was observed many times. The V and J genes are TRBV5-5 and TRBJ1-5; the match to TRBD1 covers 7 bases. The trim removed 4 bases at V and 3 bases at J, leaving 4 bases unmatched. The CDR3 is 14 amino acids. Germline values: CDR1 SGHKS, CDR2 YYEKEE (reference sequence). CDR3 nucleotides: TGTGCCAGCAGCCCAGGGGGGGACAATCAGCCCCAGCATTTT. Its translation is CASSPGGDNQPQHF.

This clonotype has a count of ten or more. This chain joins TRBV28 and TRBJ2-1; a weak D match, TRBD2 (6 bases). The CDR3 contains 14 residues. V gave up 6 bases and J gave up 2 bases, with 11 bases separating them. Germline assignment: CDR1 MDHEN and CDR2 SYDVKM. CDR3 coding DNA: TGTGCCAGCAGAGAGCGGGCACCCTACAATGAGCAGTTCTTC. Protein sequence: CASRERAPYNEQFF.

This clonotype was counted at least ten times. The chain couples TRBV27 to TRBJ1-2; no reliable D call. Germline assignment: CDR1 MNHEY and CDR2 SMNVEV (reference sequence). The CDR3 is 14 amino acids. The V end lost 3 bases, the J end lost 8 bases, and 16 bases lay between the germline ends. In DNA, the CDR3 is TGTGCCAGCAGTTTCACGGACGGGTTCAGCGGCTACACCTTC. The encoded protein is CASSFTDGFSGYTF.

This clonotype appeared a few times. The rearrangement links TRBV6-5 to TRBJ2-1; 8 bases fit TRBD2. The length of the CDR3 is 15 residues. The trim removed 2 bases at V and 0 bases at J, leaving 0 bases unmatched. CDR1 and CDR2 from the germline V gene are MNHEY and SVGAGI. The CDR3 region is CASSYSGGSYNEQFF. The DNA for the CDR3 is TGTGCCAGCAGTTACAGCGGGGGCTCCTACAATGAGCAGTTCTTC.

There are many counts of this clonotype. The chain links TRBV20-1 to TRBJ2-1; D is unresolved. The CDR3 has 14 amino acids. CDR1 and CDR2 from the germline V gene are DFQATT and SNEGSKA (reference sequence). V shed 0 bases and J shed 6 bases, with 12 bases lying between them. The CDR3 region has the DNA TGCAGTGCTAGAGAGTCTCTGGATGTCAATGAGCAGTTCTTC. It translates to CSARESLDVNEQFF.

This clonotype was detected many times. V is TRBV2 and J is TRBJ2-1; D remains ambiguous. The CDR3 contains 11 residues. Germline-derived CDR1 and CDR2 are SNHLY and FYNNEI. V was shortened by 6 bases and J by 4 bases, with 4 bases between the two germline ends. DNA for the CDR3: TGTGCCAGCAGGGCGTACAATGAGCAGTTCTTC. It specifies CASRAYNEQFF.

This clonotype occurred many times. The DNA for the CDR3 is TGTGCCACCAGTGATTGGTCAGTCGCTAGTCCCGGGGAGCTGTTTTTT. It specifies CATSDWSVASPGELFF. This chain links TRBV24-1 with TRBJ2-2; D is unclear. Between the trimmed V and J ends, which lost 2 bases and 6 bases, there was a span of 15 bases. Germline V lookup: CDR1 KGHDR, CDR2 SFDVKD. The CDR3 has 16 residues.

This clonotype was seen repeatedly, ten times or more. The chain recombines TRBV10-2 with TRBJ1-4; maybe TRBD1 (6 bases). The V end lost 6 bases, the J end lost 0 bases, and 11 bases lay between the germline ends. CDR3 size: 15 residues. Per germline, CDR1 WSHSY and CDR2 SAAADI. CDR3 protein: CASRIRGATNEKLFF. The CDR3 nucleotides are TGCGCCAGCAGAATCAGGGGTGCAACTAATGAAAAACTGTTTTTT.

This clonotype was seen at least ten times. The chain combines TRBV5-1 with TRBJ2-3; D is perhaps TRBD2 (5 bases). The V end was cut by 1 base, the J end by 3 bases, with 9 bases between. The CDR3 is 14 residues long. Per germline, CDR1 SGHRS and CDR2 YFSETQ. This CDR3 reads CASSLPTSTDTQYF. The CDR3 DNA sequence: TGCGCCAGCAGCTTGCCTACTAGTACAGATACGCAGTATTTT.